The 26 T cell receptor beta chains given below trace back to one sample, sequenced in a study of blood T cell repertoires in COVID-19 (dated by TCRdb to about 2020). The library was made by the immunoSEQ multiplex PCR assay. TCRdb limited this immuneACCESS table to in-frame rearrangements with V and J called. A share of clones is missing; checked studies link under half to unresolved V genes, and the rest is unexplained. The sample yields 200,000 to 250,000 clones; approximately 85% were counted once. In total, the top ten clones hold roughly 5.3% of the sample. The sequenced sample was peripheral blood. The source is a man aged 50 to 60 with COVID-19, enrolled during active disease.

The J gene is TRBJ2-5, the V gene TRBV7-8; TRBD1 might be the D (5 bases). The CDR3 has 15 amino acids. Trimming removed 7 bases from V and 2 bases from J, with 17 bases in between. Germline V CDR1 and CDR2: SGHVS, FQNEAQ. The CDR3 DNA follows: TGTGCCAGCAAGGATGTCAGGGTCGAGCAAGAGACCCAGTACTTC. This translates into CASKDVRVEQETQYF.

The J gene is TRBJ2-5, the V gene TRBV2, with 8 bases aligning to TRBD2. Trimming cost V 8 bases and J 1 base; bases outside gene matches: 6. Germline CDR1 and CDR2: SNHLY and FYNNEI. This CDR3 has 14 amino acids. CDR3 in DNA: TGTGCCAGCTCGCAAAGCGGGGGCCAAGAGACCCAGTACTTC. Translation gives CASSQSGGQETQYF. Supplemented by reference TRBV2 and TRBJ2-5, the full variable domain reads EPEVTQTPSHQVTQMGQEVILRCVPISNHLYFYWYRQILGQKVEFLVSFYNNEISEKSEIFDDQFSVERPDGSNFTLKIRSTKLEDSAMYFCASSQSGGQETQYFGPGTRLLVL.

This CDR3 is CASSSGLAGETDTQYF. The CDR3 bases are TGTGCCAGCAGCTCAGGACTAGCGGGGGAGACAGATACGCAGTATTTT. The chain employs TRBV5-8 and TRBJ2-3; 13 bases are shared with TRBD2. The J segment lost 3 bases and the V segment lost 3 bases, leaving 4 bases of the junction unmatched. The CDR3 is made up of 16 amino acids. Per the germline V gene, CDR1 is SGHTS and CDR2 is YDEGEE.

This clone appeared a single time. V usage is TRBV25-1 and J usage is TRBJ1-3; D unclear. The germline V and J ends were trimmed by 5 bases and 0 bases, with 8 bases remaining between them. Germline CDR1 is MGHDK and CDR2 is SYGVNS. The CDR3 consists of 14 residues. CDR3 in amino acids: CASSMRNSGNTIYF. The CDR3 DNA follows: TGTGCCAGCAGTATGAGGAACTCTGGAAACACCATATATTTT.

The chain carries TRBV19 and TRBJ1-2, with 7 bases aligning to TRBD1. This CDR3 contains 14 residues. Germline-derived CDR1 and CDR2 are LNHDA and SQIVND (reference sequence). V shed 3 bases, J shed 4 bases, and the junction held 5 bases outside the gene matches. CDR3 DNA sequence: TGTGCCAGTAGTATCGACAGGGTCGTCTATGGCTACACCTTC. Translation gives CASSIDRVVYGYTF.

This rearrangement joins TRBV27 to TRBJ2-1; D is undetermined. The CDR3 has 15 amino acids. The germline V and J ends were trimmed by 5 bases and 0 bases, with 11 bases remaining between them. Germline assignment: CDR1 MNHEY and CDR2 SMNVEV (reference sequence). CDR3 sequence (DNA): TGTGCCAGCAGTATACTACCAATCTCCTACAATGAGCAGTTCTTC. This sequence encodes CASSILPISYNEQFF.

V and J are TRBV5-4 and TRBJ2-7; D might be TRBD2 (8 bases). This CDR3 has 16 residues. V dropped 3 bases and J dropped 4 bases, with 20 bases sitting between them. The V gene's germline CDR1 is SGHNT and CDR2 YYREEE (reference sequence). Here the CDR3 DNA reads TGTGCCAGCAGCTCGGGGGGGACAGCGGGCCCATACGAGCAGTACTTC. Translated, it gives CASSSGGTAGPYEQYF.

The V and J genes are TRBV23-1 and TRBJ1-3; D gene ambiguous. TRBV23-1 carries the ORF label, with uncertain function. With 0 bases removed from V and 1 base from J, the gap between germline ends came to 7 bases. The CDR3 loop spans 15 amino acids. In DNA form, the CDR3 reads TGCGCCAGCAGTCAATCACGGGGTTCTGGAAACACCATATATTTT. This translates into CASSQSRGSGNTIYF.

The chain has TRBV7-9 and TRBJ2-3; TRBD2 might be the D (5 bases). The CDR3 consists of 14 residues. Germline CDR1 and CDR2: SEHNR and FQNEAQ (reference sequence). Trimming took off 4 bases at V and 0 bases at J, with 8 bases between the two ends. Here the CDR3 DNA reads TGTGCCAGCAGCTCCAGCGGTAGCACAGATACGCAGTATTTT. This sequence encodes CASSSSGSTDTQYF.

The V call is TRBV3-1 (or the pseudogene TRBV3-2), the J call TRBJ1-3; 7 bases fit TRBD1. This CDR3 has 14 residues. Germline values: CDR1 LGHDT, CDR2 YNNKEL (reference sequence). J was trimmed by 8 bases and V by 3 bases; bases with no gene match: 7. CDR3 amino acids: CASSHRGTGDTIYF. For the CDR3, the DNA is TGTGCCAGCAGCCACCGGGGCACAGGGGACACCATATATTTT.

This chain joins TRBV20-1 and TRBJ2-7, with a weak D call TRBD1 (6 bases). The CDR3 has 11 amino acids. V lost 5 bases and J 10 bases, leaving 15 bases between the germline ends. Germline CDR1 is DFQATT and CDR2 is SNEGSKA (reference sequence). This chain's CDR3 is CSAQQRQDQYF. CDR3 bases: TGCAGTGCTCAACAAAGACAGGACCAGTACTTC.

The sample holds one count of this clone. The chain has TRBV10-3 and TRBJ1-1; D gene uncertain. The CDR3 length is 15 residues. The germline V gene encodes CDR1 ENHRY and CDR2 SYGVKD. Trimming pared 0 bases from V and 4 bases from J, leaving 12 bases between. The CDR3 sequence is CAISESGVKGTEAFF. DNA of the CDR3: TGTGCCATCAGTGAGTCCGGGGTGAAGGGCACTGAAGCTTTCTTT.

This clone was observed once. The rearrangement uses TRBV11-2 and TRBJ2-3; 9 bases agree with TRBD1. CDR1 is SGHAT and CDR2 is FQNNGV in the germline V gene. V dropped 5 bases and J dropped 3; count of bases not matched to a gene: 9. This CDR3 has 16 amino acids. The CDR3 nucleotides are TGTGCCAGCAGCACCACAGGGGGCGCAGGGACAGATACGCAGTATTTT. Encoded protein: CASSTTGGAGTDTQYF.

The chain uses TRBV10-3 and TRBJ2-1, with D possibly matching TRBD2 (6 bases). Germline loops: CDR1 ENHRY, CDR2 SYGVKD. The CDR3 is 12 residues long. V was trimmed by 6 bases and J by 3 bases, leaving 6 bases between them. DNA for the CDR3: TGTGCCATCAGGGGACTCTACAATGAGCAGTTCTTC. It codes for CAIRGLYNEQFF.

The chain uses TRBV27 and TRBJ1-6; 7 bases agree with TRBD1. V lost 7 bases to trimming and J lost 7 bases; unmatched junction nucleotides: 10. This CDR3 has 15 amino acids. Germline CDR1 is MNHEY and CDR2 is SMNVEV (reference sequence). CDR3 sequence reads: CASTNTGVLNSPLHF. The CDR3 DNA follows: TGTGCCAGCACAAACACAGGGGTGTTAAATTCACCCCTCCACTTT.

This clone was counted only a few times. This chain connects TRBV2 to TRBJ2-7; 7 nucleotides line up with TRBD1. This CDR3 has 16 amino acids. Germline values: CDR1 SNHLY, CDR2 FYNNEI. Unmatched junction bases numbered 15, after V lost 6 bases and J lost 4 bases. The CDR3 DNA is TGTGCCAGCAGGAAGAGGGGAATAGGGACAGCTTACGAGCAGTACTTC. Translating it yields CASRKRGIGTAYEQYF.

The gene calls are TRBV11-2 and TRBJ2-1; 13 bases agree with TRBD2. Germline lookup yields CDR1 SGHAT and CDR2 FQNNGV. The CDR3 is made up of 15 amino acids. Germline trimming cut 6 bases from V and 6 bases from J; bases unmatched to any gene: 5. The CDR3 nucleotides read TGTGCCAGCAGACAACTAGCGGGGGGGCCCAATGAGCAGTTCTTC. This encodes CASRQLAGGPNEQFF.

The chain carries TRBV19 and TRBJ2-7; D is possibly TRBD1 (7 bases). V was pared by 4 bases and J by 6 bases, with 13 bases between. The CDR3 has 13 amino acids. Germline V CDR1 and CDR2: LNHDA, SQIVND (reference sequence). CDR3 protein: CASSTRGALEQYF. CDR3 sequence (DNA): TGTGCCAGTAGTACCAGGGGGGCCCTCGAGCAGTACTTC. The whole variable domain, remainder taken from reference TRBV19 and TRBJ2-7, is DGGITQSPKYLFRKEGQNVTLSCEQNLNHDAMYWYRQDPGQGLRLIYYSQIVNDFQKGDIAEGYSVSREKKESFPLTVTSAQKNPTAFYLCASSTRGALEQYFGPGTRLTVT.

J is TRBJ2-3 and V is TRBV9, with 8 bases aligning to TRBD2. After removal of 3 bases from V and 1 base from J, the junction contained 4 bases not matched to a gene. This CDR3 spans 15 amino acids. Germline V gene data show CDR1 as SGDLS and CDR2 as YYNGEE. The CDR3 here is CASSAKTSGTDTQYF. In DNA, the CDR3 is TGTGCCAGCAGCGCTAAGACTAGCGGCACAGATACGCAGTATTTT.

This chain uses TRBV2 with TRBJ1-6; 7 positions agree with TRBD1. This CDR3 is built from 14 residues. Trimming took 6 bases from V and 7 from J; bases not matched to a gene: 6. Germline loops: CDR1 SNHLY, CDR2 FYNNEI. The CDR3: CASSPGQWNSPLHF. Written as DNA, the CDR3 is TGTGCCAGCAGCCCGGGACAGTGGAATTCACCCCTCCACTTT.

DNA of the CDR3: TGTGCCAGCAGTTTAACCTACTCCTGGAATCAGCCCCAGCATTTT. This sequence encodes CASSLTYSWNQPQHF. The chain employs TRBV28 and TRBJ1-5, with D hard to call. Germline-derived CDR1 and CDR2 are MDHEN and SYDVKM. The CDR3 has 15 residues. Between the trimmed V and J ends, which lost 2 bases and 4 bases, there was a span of 12 bases.

This clone appeared many times. The CDR3 reads CASSLRQGGAFF. The CDR3 bases are TGTGCCAGCAGCTTACGACAGGGCGGAGCTTTCTTT. The genes are TRBV7-9 and TRBJ1-1; 7 nucleotides match TRBD1. The germline CDR1 and CDR2 sequences are SEHNR and FQNEAQ (reference sequence). Germline trimming cut 2 bases from V and 10 bases from J; bases unmatched to any gene: 4. The CDR3 totals 12 residues.

This chain uses TRBV5-1 with TRBJ1-6; 7 nucleotides line up with TRBD1. The CDR3 has 14 amino acids. Germline V CDR1 and CDR2: SGHRS, YFSETQ. Trimming took 0 bases from V and 6 from J; bases not matched to a gene: 0. The CDR3 region is CASSLGQGNSPLHF. CDR3 sequence (DNA): TGCGCCAGCAGCTTGGGACAGGGTAATTCACCCCTCCACTTT.

This clone was detected once. The rearrangement uses TRBV19 and TRBJ2-7, with TRBD2 matching over 11 bases. From germline, CDR1 is LNHDA and CDR2 SQIVND (reference sequence). V dropped 3 bases and J dropped 1; count of bases not matched to a gene: 2. The CDR3 contains 15 residues. CDR3: CASSIRLAGSYEQYF. The CDR3 bases are TGTGCCAGTAGTATCCGACTAGCGGGGTCCTACGAGCAGTACTTC.

V gene TRBV7-2 combines with J gene TRBJ1-2, with D tentatively TRBD1 (6 bases). V lost 5 bases and J 4 bases, leaving 20 bases between the germline ends. The CDR3 covers 16 residues. CDR1 is SGHTA, CDR2 FQGNSA, per germline. CDR3 in amino acids: CASSRGGVQVGYGYTF. For the CDR3, the DNA is TGTGCCAGCAGCAGGGGGGGAGTACAGGTCGGCTATGGCTACACCTTC.

CDR3 sequence (DNA): TGTGCCAGCAGCTCCCGAAATGAACAGGGCCCTCCGGGCTACGAGCAGTACTTC. It codes for CASSSRNEQGPPGYEQYF. The V call is TRBV11-2, the J call TRBJ2-7; a weak D match, TRBD1 (6 bases). The CDR3 runs 18 residues. Germline V gene lookup returns CDR1 SGHAT and CDR2 FQNNGV. Trimming pared 4 bases from V and 3 bases from J, leaving 25 bases between.